Below are 6 T cell receptor beta chains sequenced from a single sample in a study of Graves' ophthalmopathy and Graves' hyperthyroidism. Amplification targeted the TCR beta CDR3 regions, with RNA transcripts as the source material. HTBI-primed RT-PCR formed the first round, and a multiplex PCR formed the second. TCRdb analysed the multiplex PCR reads with MiXCR anew, one entry per CDR3 protein. The table shows fewer than 400,000 distinct CDR3 sequences, with around 19% occurring only once. The sequenced sample consisted of peripheral blood. The receptors originated from a woman aged 18-35 years with Graves' ophthalmopathy.

This clonotype has at least ten counts. V gene TRBV11-2 combines with J gene TRBJ2-2; D might be TRBD1 or TRBD2, each matching 5 bases. The V gene lost 5 bases and the J gene lost 0 bases, with 16 bases spanning the gap. Looked up from germline, CDR1 is SGHAT and CDR2 is FQNNGV. The CDR3 length is 17 residues. In DNA, the CDR3 is TGTGCCAGCAGCATGGGGGTAGGCGGGCCGAACACCGGGGAGCTGTTTTTT. Protein sequence: CASSMGVGGPNTGELFF.

Many counts were recorded for this clonotype. CDR3 nucleotides: TGTGCCAGCAGCTCAGGGGTGACCGGGGAGCTGTTTTTT. It translates to CASSSGVTGELFF. V is TRBV7-9 and J is TRBJ2-2; D may be TRBD1 (6 bases). CDR3 size: 13 residues. V was trimmed by 4 bases and J by 5 bases, leaving 8 bases between them. Germline CDR1 reads SEHNR; CDR2 reads FQNEAQ (reference sequence).

This clonotype appeared many times. One end of the junction is discordant with germline, which a read error may explain. The chain is built from TRBV4-1 and TRBJ1-2, with D unclear. Germline lookup yields CDR1 MGHRA and CDR2 YSYEKL. The CDR3 covers 15 residues. CDR3 region: CASGQVPEPNYGYTF. CDR3 sequence (DNA): TGCGCCAGCGGCCAAGTCCCAGAGCCCAACTATGGCTACACCTTC.

This clonotype has at least ten counts. V and J are TRBV18 and TRBJ1-1; D may be TRBD1 (6 bases). Trimming removed 4 bases from V and 4 bases from J, with 16 bases in between. From germline, CDR1 is KGHSH and CDR2 LQKENI. This CDR3 has 15 residues. CDR3 DNA: TGTGCCAGCTCACGAAGGGACCAGGGGTTCACTGAAGCTTTCTTT. This encodes CASSRRDQGFTEAFF.

This rearrangement joins TRBV7-3 to TRBJ2-5; D is unclear. The CDR3 consists of 14 residues. With 5 bases removed from V and 2 bases from J, the gap between germline ends came to 12 bases. In germline, CDR1 is SGHTA, CDR2 FQGTGA. The CDR3 coding sequence is TGTGCCAGCAGCCAAGAGGAACTTCAAGAGACCCAGTACTTC. This encodes CASSQEELQETQYF.

V usage is TRBV28 and J usage is TRBJ2-6; D gene uncertain. CDR3 length equals 17 residues. V was clipped by 6 bases and J by 0 bases, with 15 bases between them. Germline CDR1 MDHEN, CDR2 SYDVKM. The CDR3 here is CASRTIGAPSGANVLTF. CDR3 nucleotide sequence: TGTGCCAGCAGAACCATCGGAGCCCCCTCTGGGGCCAACGTCCTGACTTTC. Using reference TRBV28 and TRBJ2-6 for the parts outside the CDR3, the full variable domain is DVKVTQSSRYLVKRTGEKVFLECVQDMDHENMFWYRQDPGLGLRLIYFSYDVKMKEKGDIPEGYSVSREKKERFSLILESASTNQTSMYLCASRTIGAPSGANVLTFGAGSRLTVL.